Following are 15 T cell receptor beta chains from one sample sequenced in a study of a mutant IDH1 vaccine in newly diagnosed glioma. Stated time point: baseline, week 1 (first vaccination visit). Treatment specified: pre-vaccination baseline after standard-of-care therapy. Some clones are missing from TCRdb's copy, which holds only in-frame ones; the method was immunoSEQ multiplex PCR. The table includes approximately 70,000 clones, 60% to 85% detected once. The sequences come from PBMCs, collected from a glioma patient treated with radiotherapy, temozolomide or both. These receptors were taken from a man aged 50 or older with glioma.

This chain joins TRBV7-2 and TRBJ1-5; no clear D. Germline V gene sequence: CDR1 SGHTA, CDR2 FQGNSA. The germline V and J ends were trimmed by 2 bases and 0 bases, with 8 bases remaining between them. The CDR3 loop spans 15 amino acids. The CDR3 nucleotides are TGTGCCAGCAGCTTAAATGGGGATAGCAATCAGCCCCAGCATTTT. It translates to CASSLNGDSNQPQHF.

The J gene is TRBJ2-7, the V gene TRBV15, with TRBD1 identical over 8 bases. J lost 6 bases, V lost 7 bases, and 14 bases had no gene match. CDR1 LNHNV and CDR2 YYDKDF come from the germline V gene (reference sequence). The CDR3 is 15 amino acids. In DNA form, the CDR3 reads TGTGCCACCAACAGCATTGGACAGGGTCCGGGCGAGCAGTACTTC. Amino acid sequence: CATNSIGQGPGEQYF.

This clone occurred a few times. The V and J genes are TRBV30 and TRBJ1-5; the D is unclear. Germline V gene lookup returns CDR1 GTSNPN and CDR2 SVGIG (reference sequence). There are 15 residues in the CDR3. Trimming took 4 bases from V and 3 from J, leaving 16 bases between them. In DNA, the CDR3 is TGTGCCTGGAAGGCAGGAGGGAGAAACAATCAGCCCCAGCATTTT. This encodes CAWKAGGRNNQPQHF.

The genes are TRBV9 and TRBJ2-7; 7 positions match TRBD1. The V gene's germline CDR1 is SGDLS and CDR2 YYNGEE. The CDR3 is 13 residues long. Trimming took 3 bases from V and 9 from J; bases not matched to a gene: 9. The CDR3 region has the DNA TGTGCCAGCAGCGCCGGACAGGACAGCTCGCAGTACTTC. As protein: CASSAGQDSSQYF.

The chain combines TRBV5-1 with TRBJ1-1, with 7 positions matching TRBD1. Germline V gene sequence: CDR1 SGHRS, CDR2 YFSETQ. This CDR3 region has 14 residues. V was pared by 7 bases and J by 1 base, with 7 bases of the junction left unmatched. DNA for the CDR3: TGCGCCAGCTCCCCAGGGACAGCGAACACTGAAGCTTTCTTT. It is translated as CASSPGTANTEAFF.

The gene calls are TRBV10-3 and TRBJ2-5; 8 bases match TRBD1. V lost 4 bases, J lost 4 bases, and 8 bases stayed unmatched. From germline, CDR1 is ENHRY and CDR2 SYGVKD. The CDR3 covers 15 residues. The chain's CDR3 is CAISGRTGYIETQYF. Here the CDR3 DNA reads TGTGCCATCAGTGGACGGACAGGGTATATAGAGACCCAGTACTTC.

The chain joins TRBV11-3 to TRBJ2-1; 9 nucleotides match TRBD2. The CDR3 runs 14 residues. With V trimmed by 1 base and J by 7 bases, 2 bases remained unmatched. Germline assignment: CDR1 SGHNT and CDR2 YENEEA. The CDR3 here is CASSLGAGGNEQFF. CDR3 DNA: TGTGCCAGCAGCTTAGGGGCGGGAGGGAATGAGCAGTTCTTC. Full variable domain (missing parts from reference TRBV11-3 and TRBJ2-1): EAGVVQSPRYKIIEKKQPVAFWCNPISGHNTLYWYLQNLGQGPELLIRYENEEAVDDSQLPKDRFSAERLKGVDSTLKIQPAELGDSAVYLCASSLGAGGNEQFFGPGTRLTVL.

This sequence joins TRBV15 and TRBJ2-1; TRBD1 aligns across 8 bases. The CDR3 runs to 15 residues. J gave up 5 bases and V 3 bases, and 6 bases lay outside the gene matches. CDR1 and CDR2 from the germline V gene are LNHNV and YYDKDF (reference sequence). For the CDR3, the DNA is TGTGCCACCAGCAGCCGGGACAGGACCCACAATGAGCAGTTCTTC. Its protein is CATSSRDRTHNEQFF.

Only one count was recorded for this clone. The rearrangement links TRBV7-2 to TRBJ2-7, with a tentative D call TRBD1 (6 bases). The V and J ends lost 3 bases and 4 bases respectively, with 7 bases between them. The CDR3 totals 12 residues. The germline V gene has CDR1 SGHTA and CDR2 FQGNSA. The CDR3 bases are TGTGCCAGCAGCTTGGGGACATACGAGCAGTACTTC. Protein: CASSLGTYEQYF.

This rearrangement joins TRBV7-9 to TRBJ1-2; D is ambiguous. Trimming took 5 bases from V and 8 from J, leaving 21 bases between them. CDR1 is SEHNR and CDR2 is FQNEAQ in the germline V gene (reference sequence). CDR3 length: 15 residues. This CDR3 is CASSPQVHRPGGYTF. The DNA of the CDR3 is TGTGCCAGCAGCCCTCAAGTACACAGACCGGGAGGCTACACCTTC.

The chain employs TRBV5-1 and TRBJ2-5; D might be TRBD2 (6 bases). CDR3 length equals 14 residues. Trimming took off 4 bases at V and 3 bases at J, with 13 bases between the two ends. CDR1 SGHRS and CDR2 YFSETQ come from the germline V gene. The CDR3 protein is CASSPGGSKETQYF. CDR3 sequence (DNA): TGCGCCAGCAGCCCCGGGGGTTCAAAAGAGACCCAGTACTTC. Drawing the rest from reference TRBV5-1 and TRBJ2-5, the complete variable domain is KAGVTQTPRYLIKTRGQQVTLSCSPISGHRSVSWYQQTPGQGLQFLFEYFSETQRNKGNFPGRFSGRQFSNSRSEMNVSTLELGDSALYLCASSPGGSKETQYFGPGTRLLVL.

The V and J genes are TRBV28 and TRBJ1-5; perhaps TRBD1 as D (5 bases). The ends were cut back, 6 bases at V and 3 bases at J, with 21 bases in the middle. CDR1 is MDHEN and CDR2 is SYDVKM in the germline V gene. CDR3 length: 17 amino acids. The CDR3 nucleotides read TGTGCCAGCAGCTCCAACGGGGCAGTTTGGGCCAATCAGCCCCAGCATTTT. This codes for CASSSNGAVWANQPQHF.

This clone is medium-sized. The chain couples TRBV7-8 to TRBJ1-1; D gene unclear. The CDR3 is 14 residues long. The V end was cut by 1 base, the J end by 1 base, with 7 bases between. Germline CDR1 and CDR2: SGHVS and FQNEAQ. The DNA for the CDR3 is TGTGCCAGCAGCTTAGATAGGACGAACACTGAAGCTTTCTTT. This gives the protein CASSLDRTNTEAFF.

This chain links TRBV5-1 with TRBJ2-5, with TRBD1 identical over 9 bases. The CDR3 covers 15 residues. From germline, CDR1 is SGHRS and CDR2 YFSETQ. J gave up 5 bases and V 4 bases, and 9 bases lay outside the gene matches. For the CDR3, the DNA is TGCGCCAGCAGCCTGACCGGGACAGGGCCGGAGACCCAGTACTTC. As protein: CASSLTGTGPETQYF.

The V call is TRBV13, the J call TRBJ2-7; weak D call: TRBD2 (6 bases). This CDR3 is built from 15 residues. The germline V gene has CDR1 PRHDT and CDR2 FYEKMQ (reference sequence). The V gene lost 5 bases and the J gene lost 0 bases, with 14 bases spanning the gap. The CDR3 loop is CASSAGLVISYEQYF. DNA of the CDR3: TGTGCCAGCAGCGCGGGACTCGTGATCTCCTACGAGCAGTACTTC.